Shown below are 4 T cell receptor beta chains from a single sample sequenced in a study of T cells after posttransplantation cyclophosphamide (TCRdb year 2016). Libraries were prepared through the immunoSEQ multiplex PCR assay. The source is immuneACCESS, and TCRdb retained only in-frame sequences with V and J called. Part of the clones is not carried over; for the studies checked, unresolved V genes explain less than half of this, and the remainder is unexplained. This sample has tens of thousands of clones, none of them a singleton. Less than 7.5% of the sample rests with the top ten. Sequencing used PBMCs. The receptor set was obtained from a woman aged 50 to 65 in good health and a related stem cell transplant donor.

This clone was detected ten times or more. The chain combines TRBV5-6 with TRBJ2-1; 9 positions agree with TRBD1. Trimming removed 0 bases from V and 12 bases from J; junction bases left unmatched: 4. There are 13 residues in the CDR3. In germline, CDR1 is SGHDT, CDR2 YYEEEE. CDR3 in DNA: TGTGCCAGCAGCTTGGTTGGGACAGGGTGGCAGTTCTTC. It is translated as CASSLVGTGWQFF.

Ten or more counts support this clone. The chain links TRBV7-9 to TRBJ1-4, with D perhaps TRBD1 (6 bases). This CDR3 has 16 amino acids. Germline CDR1 is SEHNR and CDR2 is FQNEAQ (reference sequence). The V gene lost 5 bases and the J gene lost 2 bases, with 15 bases spanning the gap. The CDR3 DNA follows: TGTGCCAGCAGCGGAGGGGGAGGGTTCACTAATGAAAAACTGTTTTTT. The encoded protein is CASSGGGGFTNEKLFF. Based on the CDR3 plus reference TRBV7-9 and TRBJ1-4, the full variable domain is DTGVSQNPRHKITKRGQNVTFRCDPISEHNRLYWYRQTLGQGPEFLTYFQNEAQLEKSRLLSDRFSAERPKGSFSTLEIQRTEQGDSAMYLCASSGGGGFTNEKLFFGSGTQLSVL.

At least ten counts were recorded for this clone. The V call is TRBV28, the J call TRBJ1-4; D ambiguous. V was cut by 1 base and J by 7 bases, with 10 bases left in between. The length of the CDR3 is 14 residues. Germline values: CDR1 MDHEN, CDR2 SYDVKM. CDR3 DNA: TGTGCCAGCAGTTTATTGGCGGGTAGTGAAAAACTGTTTTTT. The encoded protein is CASSLLAGSEKLFF. Drawing the rest from reference TRBV28 and TRBJ1-4, the complete variable domain is DVKVTQSSRYLVKRTGEKVFLECVQDMDHENMFWYRQDPGLGLRLIYFSYDVKMKEKGDIPEGYSVSREKKERFSLILESASTNQTSMYLCASSLLAGSEKLFFGSGTQLSVL.

The table lists this clone with many counts. The chain employs TRBV6-1 and TRBJ2-7; 10 bases agree with TRBD1. With V trimmed by 6 bases and J by 2 bases, 7 bases remained unmatched. CDR3 length: 15 residues. Germline V gives CDR1 MNHNS, CDR2 SASEGT. The CDR3 sequence: CASRRGQGDTYEQYF. The CDR3 DNA is TGTGCCAGCAGGCGCGGACAGGGGGATACCTACGAGCAGTACTTC.